This TCR beta chain was observed in a study of T cells in Graves' hyperthyroidism and ophthalmopathy. The CDR3 loop spans 14 amino acids. Looked up from germline, CDR1 is LGHDT and CDR2 is YNNKEL (reference sequence). This clonotype was seen repeatedly, ten times or more. One junction end disagrees with the germline gene, perhaps due to a read error. Amplified regions were TCR beta CDR3 sequences from RNA transcripts. HTBI primers drove first-round RT-PCR of the TCR CDR3. One entry per CDR3 protein, called by TCRdb with MiXCR from the multiplex PCR reads. Of 250,000 to 350,000 distinct CDR3 sequences in the sample, 17% were seen once.

Sequencing was carried out using blood. The V gene is TRBV3-1, the J gene TRBJ1-5, with 9 bases aligning to TRBD1. This sequence originates from a woman aged 55 to 70 with Graves' ophthalmopathy. CDR3 protein: CASSLGQGDQPQHF. The DNA of the CDR3 is TGCGCCAGCAGCTTGGGACAGGGTGATCAGCCCCAGCATTTT.